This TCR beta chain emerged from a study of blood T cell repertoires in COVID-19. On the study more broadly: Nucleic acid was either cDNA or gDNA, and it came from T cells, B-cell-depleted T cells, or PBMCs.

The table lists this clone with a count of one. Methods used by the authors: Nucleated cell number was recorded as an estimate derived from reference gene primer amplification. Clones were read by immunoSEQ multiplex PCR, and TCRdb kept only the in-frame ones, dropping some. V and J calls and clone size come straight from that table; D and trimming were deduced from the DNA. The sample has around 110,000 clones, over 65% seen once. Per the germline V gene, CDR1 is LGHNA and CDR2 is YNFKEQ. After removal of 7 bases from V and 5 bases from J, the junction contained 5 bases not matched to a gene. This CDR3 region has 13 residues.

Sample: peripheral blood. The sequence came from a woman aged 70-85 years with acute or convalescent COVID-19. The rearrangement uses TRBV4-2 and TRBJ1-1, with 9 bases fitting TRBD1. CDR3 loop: CASTLDRGTEAFF. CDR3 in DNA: TGTGCCAGCACTTTAGACAGGGGGACTGAAGCTTTCTTT.